A single sample is the source of the 23 T cell receptor beta chains below, sequenced in a study of T cells in Graves' hyperthyroidism and ophthalmopathy. The source material, RNA transcripts, was used to amplify TCR beta CDR3 regions. Primed by the HTBI set, a first-round RT-PCR was run on the TCR CDR3. TCRdb passed the multiplex PCR reads through MiXCR, listing each CDR3 protein once. In the table there are approximately 400,000 distinct CDR3 sequences, around a sixth of which are singletons. The material sequenced was blood. These receptors were taken from a man between 18 and 29 years old with Graves' ophthalmopathy.

This clonotype was seen repeatedly, ten times or more. The V gene is TRBV3-1, the J gene TRBJ2-5, with D unclear. Germline V gene sequence: CDR1 LGHDT, CDR2 YNNKEL (reference sequence). The CDR3 totals 13 residues. V gave up 4 bases and J gave up 5 bases, with 11 bases separating them. The CDR3 loop is CASSLIERETQYF. CDR3 coding DNA: TGTGCCAGCAGCCTTATAGAACGGGAGACCCAGTACTTC.

The chain joins TRBV6-1 to TRBJ1-6, with a possible D match to TRBD1 (6 bases). V lost 11 bases and J lost 0, with 8 bases in between. In germline, CDR1 is MNHNS, CDR2 SASEGT. CDR3 length: 13 amino acids. The CDR3 sequence is CAEGGSYNSPLHF. The CDR3 nucleotides read TGTGCCGAAGGGGGCTCCTATAATTCACCCCTCCACTTT.

A note on this clonotype: This clone may be a read error of a much larger clone one base away. The rearrangement joins TRBV6-1 to TRBJ2-1, with unresolved D. The V gene's germline CDR1 is MNHNS and CDR2 SASEGT. The CDR3 runs 14 residues. The CDR3 nucleotides read TGTGCCAGCAGGACGGATCTTTCCTACAGTGAGCAGTTCTTC. Translated: CASRTDLSYSEQFF.

This chain connects TRBV14 to TRBJ2-7; D might be TRBD1 (6 bases). Looked up from germline, CDR1 is SGHDN and CDR2 is FVKESK. This CDR3 is built from 15 residues. Between the trimmed V and J ends, which lost 4 bases and 1 base, there was a span of 14 bases. The CDR3 DNA reads as TGTGCCAGCAGCCTCGGGACACCCCATTCCTACGAGCAGTACTTC. Protein product: CASSLGTPHSYEQYF.

This clonotype has at least ten counts. The V call is TRBV13, the J call TRBJ2-7; perhaps D is TRBD1 or TRBD2 (6 bases each). The germline gives CDR1 PRHDT, CDR2 FYEKMQ (reference sequence). The germline V and J ends were trimmed by 4 bases and 7 bases, with 17 bases remaining between them. The CDR3 is made up of 14 amino acids. The CDR3 DNA follows: TGTGCCAGCAGCTCCCAGGGGCACGCGGGGGAGCAGTACTTC. This sequence encodes CASSSQGHAGEQYF.

At least ten counts were recorded for this clonotype. The rearrangement joins TRBV6-1 to TRBJ2-3; D is ambiguous. CDR3 size: 15 residues. Germline V CDR1 and CDR2: MNHNS, SASEGT. V lost 2 bases to trimming and J lost 4 bases, with 13 bases between them. This CDR3 is CASSEISGSADTQYF. In nucleotides, the CDR3 is TGTGCCAGCAGTGAAATTTCAGGTTCCGCAGATACGCAGTATTTT.

There are many counts of this clonotype. The chain recombines TRBV12-3 or TRBV12-4 with TRBJ1-2, with 8 bases that match TRBD1. The CDR3 consists of 14 residues. V lost 6 bases and J lost 6; bases outside the gene matches: 9. The CDR3 spells CASSLATGVDGYTF. For the CDR3, the DNA is TGTGCCAGCAGCCTCGCGACAGGGGTCGATGGCTACACCTTC.

This clonotype was seen a few times. The V gene is TRBV12-3 or TRBV12-4, the J gene TRBJ2-3; D unclear. The CDR3 length is 15 residues. The V end lost 5 bases, the J end lost 4 bases, and 16 bases lay between the germline ends. CDR3 coding DNA: TGTGCCAGCAGTGCGCCGGGCCCCGGGTCAGATACGCAGTATTTT. Its translation is CASSAPGPGSDTQYF.

The chain recombines TRBV7-6 with TRBJ2-4, with D tentatively TRBD1 (6 bases). The CDR3 has 14 residues. Germline V gene sequence: CDR1 SGHVS, CDR2 FNYEAQ. V lost 5 bases and J 6 bases, leaving 14 bases between the germline ends. The CDR3 bases are TGTGCCAGCAGCCCAGGGGAGAGGGGAAACATTCAGTACTTC. It translates to CASSPGERGNIQYF.

The sample holds many counts of this clonotype. The genes are TRBV5-1 and TRBJ1-2; D not certain. There are 15 residues in the CDR3. Trimming took 1 base from V and 0 from J, leaving 10 bases between them. Germline values: CDR1 SGHRS, CDR2 YFSETQ. The CDR3 reads CASSLRQDPNYGYTF. CDR3 bases: TGCGCCAGCAGCTTGAGGCAGGACCCTAACTATGGCTACACCTTC.

This clonotype was picked up a small number of times. The V and J genes are TRBV5-4 and TRBJ2-1, with 9 bases matching TRBD2. CDR1 and CDR2 from the germline V gene are SGHNT and YYREEE (reference sequence). This CDR3 region has 16 residues. The V segment lost 4 bases and the J segment 4 bases; nucleotides outside the gene matches: 9. DNA for the CDR3: TGTGCCAGCAGCGGAGTAGCGGGGGCGGGATACAATGAGCAGTTCTTC. Amino acid sequence: CASSGVAGAGYNEQFF.

This clonotype came up many times. The V gene is TRBV10-3, the J gene TRBJ1-1; D remains unclear. Germline values: CDR1 ENHRY, CDR2 SYGVKD. There are 13 residues in the CDR3. V was clipped by 3 bases and J by 4 bases, with 9 bases between them. This chain's CDR3 is CAISDRQTTEAFF. CDR3 nucleotides: TGTGCCATCAGTGATCGCCAAACCACTGAAGCTTTCTTT.

This clonotype showed up just a few times. The chain combines TRBV19 with TRBJ1-1; TRBD1 is a possible D gene (5 bases). There are 14 residues in the CDR3. The germline V gene has CDR1 LNHDA and CDR2 SQIVND (reference sequence). Trimming stripped 3 bases from V and 3 bases from J, with 11 bases between. CDR3 bases: TGTGCCAGTAGTATTGGGACTACGTACACTGAAGCTTTCTTT. As protein: CASSIGTTYTEAFF.

The sample holds many counts of this clonotype. The chain has TRBV6-6 and TRBJ2-7; TRBD1 matches 11 bases. The CDR3 covers 15 residues. Germline CDR1 and CDR2: MNHNY and SVGAGI (reference sequence). Unmatched junction bases numbered 5, after V lost 3 bases and J lost 4 bases. CDR3 coding DNA: TGTGCCAGCAGTTATCGGGACAGGGGGACGTACGAGCAGTACTTC. Translating it yields CASSYRDRGTYEQYF.

This clonotype came up a few times. The chain links TRBV20-1 to TRBJ1-5; D not certain. Germline-derived CDR1 and CDR2 are DFQATT and SNEGSKA (reference sequence). The CDR3 is made up of 15 amino acids. The germline V and J ends were trimmed by 4 bases and 6 bases, with 19 bases remaining between them. CDR3 protein: CSANSDEIAIQPQHF. The CDR3 bases are TGCAGTGCTAACAGTGACGAGATAGCAATTCAGCCCCAGCATTTT.

This clonotype was seen at least ten times. This chain links TRBV7-8 with TRBJ1-1, with 7 bases identical to TRBD1. The germline CDR1 and CDR2 sequences are SGHVS and FQNEAQ. With V trimmed by 6 bases and J by 0 bases, 7 bases remained unmatched. The CDR3 consists of 15 residues. CDR3 coding DNA: TGTGCCAGCAGTCCAACGGGGACAGTGAACACTGAAGCTTTCTTT. Translated, it gives CASSPTGTVNTEAFF. Combining the CDR3 with reference TRBV7-8 and TRBJ1-1 gives the whole variable domain GAGVSQSPRYKVAKRGQDVALRCDPISGHVSLFWYQQALGQGPEFLTYFQNEAQLDKSGLPSDRFFAERPEGSVSTLKIQRTQQEDSAVYLCASSPTGTVNTEAFFGQGTRLTVV.

The chain combines TRBV5-4 with TRBJ2-1; D tentatively reads TRBD1 or TRBD2 (7 bases each). This CDR3 comprises 15 residues. Trimming stripped 0 bases from V and 10 bases from J, with 17 bases between. CDR1 SGHNT and CDR2 YYREEE come from the germline V gene (reference sequence). This CDR3 reads CASSLEPGGDWEQFF. As DNA, the CDR3 is TGTGCCAGCAGCTTGGAGCCAGGGGGGGATTGGGAGCAGTTCTTC.

In its sample, this clonotype was seen many times. The CDR3 nucleotides are TGTGCCAGCAGCTTGTCCCTGACTAACACTGAAGCTTTCTTT. It yields the protein CASSLSLTNTEAFF. The V call is TRBV11-2, the J call TRBJ1-1; D gene unclear. Germline-derived CDR1 and CDR2 are SGHAT and FQNNGV. The CDR3 is 14 amino acids. V was cut by 3 bases and J by 2 bases, with 10 bases left in between.

This clonotype has just a few counts. The V gene is TRBV29-1, the J gene TRBJ2-1; 10 nucleotides agree with TRBD2. The CDR3 loop spans 14 amino acids. The germline V gene encodes CDR1 SQVTM and CDR2 ANQGSEA. The J segment lost 6 bases and the V segment lost 5 bases, leaving 7 bases of the junction unmatched. The chain's CDR3 is CSVTGTSESNEQFF. The CDR3 bases are TGCAGCGTTACCGGGACTAGCGAGAGCAATGAGCAGTTCTTC.

In this sample, this clonotype turned up many times. The chain employs TRBV5-1 and TRBJ2-5, with 8 bases lining up with TRBD2. The CDR3 sequence is 15 residues long. In germline, CDR1 is SGHRS, CDR2 YFSETQ. V lost 1 base and J lost 5; bases outside the gene matches: 7. The CDR3 sequence is CASSLQAGGAETQYF. As DNA, the CDR3 is TGCGCCAGCAGCTTGCAAGCCGGGGGGGCTGAGACCCAGTACTTC.

This clonotype occurred a few times. CDR3 residues: CSARGDWYGYTF. The CDR3 DNA sequence: TGCAGTGCGAGGGGGGACTGGTATGGCTACACCTTC. V gene TRBV20-1 combines with J gene TRBJ1-2; the D gene is possibly TRBD1 (6 bases). Deletions cut 6 bases from V and 5 bases from J, with 13 bases between. The length of the CDR3 is 12 residues. Germline V gene lookup returns CDR1 DFQATT and CDR2 SNEGSKA (reference sequence).

This clonotype was recorded at least ten times. The CDR3 is CSAATGLTGEQFF. DNA for the CDR3: TGCAGTGCTGCTACGGGACTTACGGGAGAGCAGTTCTTC. The chain combines TRBV20-1 with TRBJ2-1; D may be TRBD2 (6 bases). CDR1 and CDR2 (germline): DFQATT, SNEGSKA (reference sequence). The V end was cut by 5 bases, the J end by 10 bases, with 18 bases between. The CDR3 covers 13 residues.

This sequence joins TRBV5-6 and TRBJ2-5, with D perhaps being TRBD1 or TRBD2 (5 bases each). Germline values: CDR1 SGHDT, CDR2 YYEEEE. Trimming pared 3 bases from V and 4 bases from J, leaving 13 bases between. This CDR3 comprises 14 residues. The CDR3 DNA sequence: TGTGCCAGCAGCTGGACCGGGACGGGAGAGACCCAGTACTTC. Translated, it gives CASSWTGTGETQYF.